This T cell receptor (beta chain) emerged from a study of metastatic and nonmetastatic thyroid tumors. Study in general: Thyroid patients, malignant and benign, had repertoires compared across blood and tumor or nodule tissue.

This clone was detected ten times or more. The CDR3 has 14 amino acids. The V gene's germline CDR1 is LGHDT and CDR2 YNNKEL (reference sequence). The V segment lost 4 bases and the J segment 4 bases; nucleotides outside the gene matches: 4. Treatment of any kind had been given to no patient before thyroid surgery. Using MiXCR, TCRdb re-called clones from the PCR reads. The sample consists of around 65,000 clones, approximately 15% of them appearing once. The TCR was taken from a male donor with papillary thyroid cancer or a benign thyroid nodule (not recorded which). Some clones in this sample may be carry-over from other donors' samples. This chain connects TRBV3-1 to TRBJ1-1; 9 nucleotides align to TRBD1. Sequencing was carried out using blood. This CDR3 reads CASSPRQGGTEAFF. In nucleotides, the CDR3 is TGTGCCAGCAGCCCCAGACAGGGGGGCACTGAAGCTTTCTTT.